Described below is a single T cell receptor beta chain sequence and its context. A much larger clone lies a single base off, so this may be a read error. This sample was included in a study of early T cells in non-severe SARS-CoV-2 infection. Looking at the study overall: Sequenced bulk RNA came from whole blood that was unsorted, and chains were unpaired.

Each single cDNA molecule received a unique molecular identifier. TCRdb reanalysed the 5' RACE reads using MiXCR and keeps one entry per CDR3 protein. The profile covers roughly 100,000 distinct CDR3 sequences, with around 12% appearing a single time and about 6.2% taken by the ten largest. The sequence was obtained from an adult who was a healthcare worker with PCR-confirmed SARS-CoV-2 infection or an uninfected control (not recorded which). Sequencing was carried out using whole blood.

This CDR3 is CASCIGLAGGLWNEQFF. The DNA of the CDR3 is TGTGCCAGTTGTATAGGTCTAGCGGGAGGCCTTTGGAATGAGCAGTTCTTC. This rearrangement joins TRBV19 to TRBJ2-1; 11 nucleotides line up with TRBD2. The CDR3 length is 17 residues. The germline gives CDR1 LNHDA, CDR2 SQIVND (reference sequence).